This TCR beta chain emerged from a study of blood T cell repertoires in COVID-19. J was trimmed by 5 bases and V by 1 base; bases with no gene match: 4. Germline assignment: CDR1 SNHLY and CDR2 FYNNEI. The CDR3 has 15 residues. Repertoires were generated with immunoSEQ multiplex PCR, while TCRdb's copy carries only in-frame clones and drops some. This table holds about 100,000 clones, 70% to 90% found once. Sequencing input: peripheral blood. This chain uses TRBV2 with TRBJ2-5; 10 bases match TRBD1. This receptor was taken from an elderly man with acute or convalescent COVID-19. CDR3 protein: CASSEEGQGRETQYF. The CDR3 coding sequence is TGTGCCAGCAGTGAAGAGGGACAGGGGAGGGAGACCCAGTACTTC.